These T cell receptor beta chains were read from a single sample in a study of early T cells in non-severe SARS-CoV-2 infection. From the 5' RACE reads, TCRdb called clonotypes with MiXCR, one entry per CDR3 protein. The sample contains some 20,000 distinct CDR3 sequences, approximately 5.4% of which appear only once. The sequencing input was whole blood. All receptors come from an adult who was a healthcare worker with PCR-confirmed SARS-CoV-2 infection or an uninfected control (not recorded which). Each CDR3 is given with its conserved first and last residue. Fields, in order: V gene, D gene, clone size, J gene, CDR3 DNA, CDR3 protein. D genes are given only for firm matches. The size field is filled for only some rows; it gives once, few, many or a size class.

>TRBV20-1|-|many|TRBJ2-3
TGCAGTGCTCTATGGTCGGGGGTTCGCGCAGATACGCAGTATTTT
CSALWSGVRADTQYF
>TRBV4-3|-|many|TRBJ2-1
TGCGCCAGCAGCCAAGATCGCGCGGGAAATGAGCAGTTCTTC
CASSQDRAGNEQFF
>TRBV4-1|-|many|TRBJ2-3
TGCGCCAGCAGCCAGGTCTCGGGGGCCAACACGCAGTATTTT
CASSQVSGANTQYF
>TRBV29-1|-|-|TRBJ1-1
TGCAGCGCCCAACCGGATAGTAGGACTGAAGCTTTCTTT
CSAQPDSRTEAFF
>TRBV7-8|-|medium-sized|TRBJ2-1
TGTGCCAGCGGACTAACCCCTGATTGGAGTGAGCAGTTCTTC
CASGLTPDWSEQFF
>TRBV11-2|-|many|TRBJ1-1
TGTGCCAGCAGCTCGACAGGAGTGAGGGTAATGAACACTGAAGCTTTCTTT
CASSSTGVRVMNTEAFF
>TRBV7-8|-|-|TRBJ2-1
TGTGCCAGCAGCGTGGACTTGCAGGGTAAAATTTATGAGCAGTTCTTC
CASSVDLQGKIYEQFF
>TRBV30|TRBD1|many|TRBJ2-7
TGTGCCTGGGCCCGGGACAGGGGGTACGAGCAGTACTTC
CAWARDRGYEQYF
>TRBV27|-|many|TRBJ2-7
TGTGCCAGCAGTGAGTGGGACCGCTCTGGGGAGCAGTACTTC
CASSEWDRSGEQYF
>TRBV4-2|-|many|TRBJ2-3
TGTGCCAGCAGCCAAGATCTCGACTTCGGCACAGATACGCAGTATTTT
CASSQDLDFGTDTQYF
>TRBV11-3|TRBD2|many|TRBJ2-2
TGTGCCAGCAGCCTGACTAGCGGGGCGAACACCGGGGAGCTGTTTTTT
CASSLTSGANTGELFF
>TRBV7-9|-|few|TRBJ2-5
TGTGCCAGCAGCTTAGCTCTGGCTGAGCAAGAGACCCAGTACTTC
CASSLALAEQETQYF
>TRBV27|-|many|TRBJ1-2
TGTGCCACCGGGGCGTCCTATGGCTACACCTTC
CATGASYGYTF
>TRBV7-2|TRBD1|medium-sized|TRBJ1-6
TGTGCCAGCAGCCGCGGGACAGTTTCACCCCTCCACTTT
CASSRGTVSPLHF
>TRBV27|-|medium-sized|TRBJ2-7
TGTGCCAGCAGTCCCGGACAGCTAGGCTACGAGCAGTACTTC
CASSPGQLGYEQYF
>TRBV6-6|-|medium-sized|TRBJ1-5
TGTGCCAGCAGTTATAGTTCGGACCAGCCCCAGCATTTT
CASSYSSDQPQHF
>TRBV11-2|-|many|TRBJ2-5
TGTGCCAGCAGCCCAGTTGGACAGCAACAAGAGACCCAGTACTTC
CASSPVGQQQETQYF
>TRBV27|-|many|TRBJ1-6
TGTGCCAGCAGTTTTACAGAACATAATTCACCCCTCCACTTT
CASSFTEHNSPLHF
>TRBV7-2|TRBD2|medium-sized|TRBJ2-1
TGTGCCAGCACACTAGCGTACAGCTCCTACAATGAGCAGTTCTTC
CASTLAYSSYNEQFF
>TRBV20-1|-|many|TRBJ1-2
TGCAGTGCTAGAGATTCCCGGGCCGGAGACTATGGCTACACCTTC
CSARDSRAGDYGYTF
>TRBV4-3|-|many|TRBJ1-2
TGCGCCAGCAGCCAATTCAGGGGAAACTACACCTTC
CASSQFRGNYTF
>TRBV5-1|TRBD1|many|TRBJ2-7
TGCGCCAGCAGCTTGGTACAGGGGGAAGGGGAGCAGTACTTC
CASSLVQGEGEQYF
>TRBV28|-|many|TRBJ1-1
TGTGCCAGCAGTCAGGGCCCAGGGGCGAATACTGAAGCTTTCTTT
CASSQGPGANTEAFF
>TRBV7-2|-|many|TRBJ1-3
TGTGCCAGCAGCTTAGTTGGTGGGGGTAATGGAAACACCATATATTTT
CASSLVGGGNGNTIYF
>TRBV29-1|TRBD1|medium-sized|TRBJ1-5
TGCAGCGTGGGACAGCGAGATCAGCCCCAGCATTTT
CSVGQRDQPQHF
>TRBV10-3|-|many|TRBJ2-5
TGTGCCATCAGTGAGACCCTGGGCAGGGCTCAAGAGACCCAGTACTTC
CAISETLGRAQETQYF
>TRBV11-2|-|many|TRBJ1-2
TGTGCCAGCAGCCAAGAACTGGGCCTCAACTATGGCTACACCTTC
CASSQELGLNYGYTF
>TRBV23-1|-|medium-sized|TRBJ1-5
TGCGCCTACACCGGACAGACGATTGGGAATCAGCCCCAGCATTTT
CAYTGQTIGNQPQHF
>TRBV10-2|TRBD2|many|TRBJ2-2
TGCGCCAGCAGTGAGCCTAGCGGAGGGACCGCGGTCACCGGGGAGCTGTTTTTT
CASSEPSGGTAVTGELFF
>TRBV13|-|once|TRBJ1-2
TGTGCCAGCAGCTTACAAAACTATGGCTACACCTTC
CASSLQNYGYTF
>TRBV7-9|-|few|TRBJ1-5
TGTGCCAGCAGCTTAGCGGGGCCCAATCAGCCCCAGCATTTT
CASSLAGPNQPQHF
>TRBV18|-|-|TRBJ2-1
TGTGCCAGCTCTATGACGGAGTACAATGAGCAGTTCTTC
CASSMTEYNEQFF
>TRBV5-1|-|-|TRBJ1-1
TGCGCCAGCAGCTTGTACACTGGCCTACTGAACACTGAAGCTTTCTTT
CASSLYTGLLNTEAFF
>TRBV25-1|-|few|TRBJ2-2
TGTGCCAGCAGCTTCGGTTTCCGGGAGCTGTTTTTT
CASSFGFRELFF
>TRBV7-6|-|many|TRBJ2-1
TGTGCCAGCAGCCTAGTTGATTACAATGAGCAGTTCTTC
CASSLVDYNEQFF
>TRBV19|TRBD2|many|TRBJ2-7
TGTGCCAGTAGTCCCCAGACTAGCGGATCCTACGAGCAGTACTTC
CASSPQTSGSYEQYF
>TRBV9|-|few|TRBJ2-2
TGTGCCTCAGGGACCTCAGACACCGGGGAGCTGTTTTTT
CASGTSDTGELFF
>TRBV6-2/TRBV6-3|-|many|TRBJ2-2
TGTGCCAGCAGTTATAGGCTGGACACCGGGGAGCTGTTTTTT
CASSYRLDTGELFF
>TRBV11-2|TRBD1|many|TRBJ2-5
TGTGCCAGCAGCTCCCGAGGGCAGGGGGAAAGGCCACAAGAGACCCAGTACTTC
CASSSRGQGERPQETQYF
>TRBV7-8|TRBD2|-|TRBJ2-1
TGTGCCAGCAGCTTATTGTCACTAGCGGGAGGTGAGCCCTACAATGAGCAGTTCTTC
CASSLLSLAGGEPYNEQFF
>TRBV7-2|-|few|TRBJ2-3
TGTGCCAGCAGCTTGGGTCAGATCAGCACAGATACGCAGTATTTT
CASSLGQISTDTQYF
>TRBV7-2|-|medium-sized|TRBJ2-3
TGTGCCAGCAGCTTGGGGGTAGCGCCGGCAGATACGCAGTATTTT
CASSLGVAPADTQYF
>TRBV27|TRBD1|many|TRBJ1-5
TGTGCCAGCAGTTTGATGGCGGGCAGGGGGCAGGGTCAGCCCCAGCATTTT
CASSLMAGRGQGQPQHF
>TRBV18|-|many|TRBJ2-3
TGTGCCAGCTCACGTAACAGTGGGACCACAGATACGCAGTATTTT
CASSRNSGTTDTQYF
>TRBV20-1|-|medium-sized|TRBJ2-7
TGCAGTGCTCCCCTCCAGTATCGGTCCTACGAGCAGTACTTC
CSAPLQYRSYEQYF
>TRBV5-1|-|few|TRBJ2-1
TGCGCCAGCAGCCTCACCAGTTCAGGGGGAGGATCCTACAATGAGCAGTTCTTC
CASSLTSSGGGSYNEQFF
>TRBV7-8|-|few|TRBJ1-1
TGTGCCAGCAGCTTACCCGTAGGGTGGAGGGTGACTGAAGCTTTCTTT
CASSLPVGWRVTEAFF
>TRBV7-6|-|many|TRBJ2-3
TGTGCCAGCAGCTTACAGATCACAGATACGCAGTATTTT
CASSLQITDTQYF
>TRBV7-9|-|medium-sized|TRBJ1-1
TGTGCCAGCAGCACGGACACACCGAACACTGAAGCTTTCTTT
CASSTDTPNTEAFF
>TRBV11-2|-|-|TRBJ2-1
TGTGCCAGCAGCTTATGGGGGCCGGTCACCAATGAGCAGTTCTTC
CASSLWGPVTNEQFF
>TRBV10-3|TRBD2|few|TRBJ2-3
TGTGCCATCAGCAAGTACGGTAGCGGGAGCGATTGGGGCACAGATACGCAGTATTTT
CAISKYGSGSDWGTDTQYF
>TRBV28|-|many|TRBJ2-7
TGTGCCAGCAGTTTAATGCTCCAGTCTCTACGATGTGAGCAGTACTTC
CASSLMLQSLRCEQYF
>TRBV20-1|TRBD2|many|TRBJ2-3
TGCAGTGCTAGGGGGACTAGCGGCACAGATACGCAGTATTTT
CSARGTSGTDTQYF